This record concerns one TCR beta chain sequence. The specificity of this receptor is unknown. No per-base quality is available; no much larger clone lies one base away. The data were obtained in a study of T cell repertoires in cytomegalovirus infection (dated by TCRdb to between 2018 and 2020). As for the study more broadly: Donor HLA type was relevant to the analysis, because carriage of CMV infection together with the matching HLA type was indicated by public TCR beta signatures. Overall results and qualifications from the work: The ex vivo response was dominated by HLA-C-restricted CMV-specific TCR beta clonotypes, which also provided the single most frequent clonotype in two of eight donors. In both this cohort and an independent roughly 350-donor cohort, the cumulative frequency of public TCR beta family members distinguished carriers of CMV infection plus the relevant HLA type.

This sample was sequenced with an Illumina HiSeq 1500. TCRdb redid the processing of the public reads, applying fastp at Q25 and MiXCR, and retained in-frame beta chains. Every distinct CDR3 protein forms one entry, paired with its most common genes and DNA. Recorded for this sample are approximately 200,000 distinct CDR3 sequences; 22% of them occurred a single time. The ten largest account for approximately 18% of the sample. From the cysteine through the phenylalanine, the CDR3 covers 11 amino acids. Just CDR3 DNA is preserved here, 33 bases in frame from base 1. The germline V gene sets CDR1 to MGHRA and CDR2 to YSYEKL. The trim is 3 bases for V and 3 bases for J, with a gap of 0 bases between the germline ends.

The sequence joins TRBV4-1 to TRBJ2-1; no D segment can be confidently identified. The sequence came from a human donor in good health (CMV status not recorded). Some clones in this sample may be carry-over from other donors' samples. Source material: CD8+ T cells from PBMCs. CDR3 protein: CASSHYNEQFF. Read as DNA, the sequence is TGCGCCAGCAGCCACTACAATGAGCAGTTCTTC.